The rows below give T cell receptor beta chains drawn from one sample of a study of T cell responses to AZD1222 COVID-19 vaccine. Repertoires were generated with immunoSEQ multiplex PCR, while TCRdb's copy carries only in-frame clones and drops some. The table lists 110,000 or so clones, 88% of them singletons. The starting material was peripheral blood, obtained on day 0 of AZD1222 vaccination. The source is an adult in good health. The CDR3 runs from the conserved cysteine through the conserved F or W. The D gene is left open where the match is weak. Rows may omit the clone size; those that give it use once, few, many or a size class.

NA,TRBJ1-1,TRBV7-6,NA,TGTGCCAGCAGCCTTCGACAGAACACTGAAGCTTTCTTT,CASSLRQNTEAFF
NA,TRBJ2-1,TRBV12-3/TRBV12-4,NA,TGTGCCAGCAGTTTGGCGGTTGATGAGCAGTTCTTC,CASSLAVDEQFF
TRBD1,TRBJ1-2,TRBV18,NA,TGTGCCAGCTCAACCCCGGGACAGGCTAACTATGGCTACACCTTC,CASSTPGQANYGYTF
TRBD1,TRBJ1-5,TRBV6-4,NA,TGTGCCAGCAGTGAAGGGGGCAGGAATCAGCCCCAGCATTTT,CASSEGGRNQPQHF
NA,TRBJ2-1,TRBV7-9,once,TGTGCCAGCAGCTCGCCCTACACGGGCCCCTACAATGAGCAGTTCTTC,CASSSPYTGPYNEQFF
NA,TRBJ1-2,TRBV30,NA,TGTGCCTGGAGTGTACAGTCATCGGGTGGCTACACCTTC,CAWSVQSSGGYTF
TRBD1,TRBJ1-5,TRBV6-5,NA,TGTGCCAGCAAGCCGGGACAGGCGCGCGGGGGGCCCCAGCATTTT,CASKPGQARGGPQHF
TRBD1,TRBJ1-4,TRBV19,once,TGTGCCAGTAGTACAACGACAGGGTGGGGTAATGAAAAACTGTTTTTT,CASSTTTGWGNEKLFF
NA,TRBJ2-5,TRBV5-4,NA,TGTGCCAGCAGTTCACCTGGGATTTACCAAGAGACCCAGTACTTC,CASSSPGIYQETQYF
NA,TRBJ2-2,TRBV28,NA,TGTGCCAGTCATTCAACGAACACCGGGGAGCTGTTTTTT,CASHSTNTGELFF
TRBD1,TRBJ1-1,TRBV11-3,NA,TGTGCCAGCAGCCCGCACAGGGGAACGACTGAAGCTTTCTTT,CASSPHRGTTEAFF
TRBD1,TRBJ1-1,TRBV7-9,NA,TGTGCCAGCAGCTCGGGACAGGGTTTGAACACTGAAGCTTTCTTT,CASSSGQGLNTEAFF
TRBD2,TRBJ2-3,TRBV28,NA,TGTGCCAGCAGTCCGGGACTAGCGGGGGGGCTTAGCACAGATACGCAGTATTTT,CASSPGLAGGLSTDTQYF
NA,TRBJ1-2,TRBV27,NA,TGTGCCAGCAGTTTATCCCCAGGGACGTATGGCTACACCTTC,CASSLSPGTYGYTF
NA,TRBJ1-4,TRBV5-4,NA,TGTGCCAGCAGCTTGCGGTTGGGGGCTAATGAAAAACTGTTTTTT,CASSLRLGANEKLFF
TRBD2,TRBJ2-2,TRBV2,NA,TGTGCCAGCATTAGCGGGACTCGCACCGGGGAGCTGTTTTTT,CASISGTRTGELFF
TRBD1,TRBJ1-2,TRBV6-5,NA,TGTGCCAGCAGTTACCTGGACAGGCGGCTCTATGGCTACACCTTC,CASSYLDRRLYGYTF
NA,TRBJ1-1,TRBV10-3,once,TGTGCCATCAGTGACCACACTGAAGCTTTCTTT,CAISDHTEAFF
NA,TRBJ1-1,TRBV19,NA,TGTGCCAGTAGTATATTTCCAGGGACCGCGAACACTGAAGCTTTCTTT,CASSIFPGTANTEAFF
TRBD1,TRBJ1-1,TRBV7-9,NA,TGTGCCAGCAGCTTGGTAACAGGGGGTGAAGCTTTCTTT,CASSLVTGGEAFF
TRBD1,TRBJ2-7,TRBV11-2,NA,TGTGCCAGCAGCTTAGATACCACCGGGACAGGGGGTTCATACGAGCAGTACTTC,CASSLDTTGTGGSYEQYF
TRBD1,TRBJ2-7,TRBV27,NA,TGTGCCAGCAGTTTATGGGGGACAGGGTCCTACGAGCAGTACTTC,CASSLWGTGSYEQYF
TRBD1,TRBJ1-2,TRBV30,NA,TGTGCCTGGGTGGGACAGGACTATGGCTACACCTTC,CAWVGQDYGYTF
NA,TRBJ1-4,TRBV2,NA,TGTGCCAGCAGTTTCTTCACAACAGTTCCTAATGAAAAACTGTTTTTT,CASSFFTTVPNEKLFF
NA,TRBJ2-5,TRBV3-1/TRBV3-2,NA,TGTGCCAGCAGCCAGGACCCCCTTCGGGAGACCCAGTACTTC,CASSQDPLRETQYF
NA,TRBJ1-2,TRBV30,NA,TGTGCCTGGAAGGGGCAGAACTCCTATTATGGCTACACCTTC,CAWKGQNSYYGYTF
TRBD1,TRBJ1-2,TRBV25-1,NA,TGTGCCAGCAGTGAAATAGGGAGGACAGGGAGGGATGGCTACACCTTC,CASSEIGRTGRDGYTF
NA,TRBJ1-6,TRBV4-1,few,TGCGCCAGCAGCCAAACCCAGGGCCCCCCCCTCCACTTT,CASSQTQGPPLHF
TRBD2,TRBJ2-1,TRBV29-1,NA,TGCAGCGCCAGGGGAGCGGGGGGAGCCCTCTCCTACAATGAGCAGTTCTTC,CSARGAGGALSYNEQFF
NA,TRBJ2-2,TRBV19,NA,TGTGCCAGTAGTATGGTGGGGCGGGCCGGGGAGCTGTTTTTT,CASSMVGRAGELFF
NA,TRBJ1-1,TRBV7-2,NA,TGTGCCAGCAGCTTAATTTGGCGGTCTAACACTGAAGCTTTCTTT,CASSLIWRSNTEAFF
TRBD1,TRBJ1-1,TRBV7-2,few,TGTGCCAGCAGCTTATACGGGACAGGGGGCCTGAACACTGAAGCTTTCTTT,CASSLYGTGGLNTEAFF
TRBD1,TRBJ1-6,TRBV3-1/TRBV3-2,once,TGTGCCAGCAGCCGCACAGGGGATAGTAGTTCACCCCTCCACTTT,CASSRTGDSSSPLHF
NA,TRBJ1-5,TRBV7-4,few,TGTGCCAGCAGCTTACGCCAGGGGAGGGATCAGCCCCAGCATTTT,CASSLRQGRDQPQHF
NA,TRBJ1-1,TRBV7-3,once,TGTGCCAGCAGCTTAAGGGCCGGGAACACTGAAGCTTTCTTT,CASSLRAGNTEAFF